Each of the 10 T cell receptor beta chains below was sequenced from the same sample in a study of T cells in Graves' hyperthyroidism and ophthalmopathy. The TCR beta CDR3 regions underwent amplification using RNA transcripts as the source. A set of HTBI primers served as the primers for a first-round RT-PCR of the TCR CDR3. TCRdb re-analysed the multiplex PCR reads in MiXCR, keeping a single row per CDR3 protein. The sample has about 600,000 distinct CDR3 sequences; over 12% are singletons. Sequenced material: blood. Receptors were obtained from a woman between 18 and 29 years old with Graves' ophthalmopathy.

V and J are TRBV19 and TRBJ2-3; 8 positions agree with TRBD1. Germline CDR1 LNHDA, CDR2 SQIVND (reference sequence). CDR3 length: 15 residues. V lost 5 bases and J lost 4; bases outside the gene matches: 8. This CDR3 reads CASSAQGGRADTQYF. The CDR3 DNA sequence: TGTGCCAGTAGTGCACAGGGGGGAAGGGCAGATACGCAGTATTTT.

This clonotype was recorded many times. The chain recombines TRBV11-1 with TRBJ2-3, with D possibly being TRBD2 (5 bases). Trimming stripped 5 bases from V and 0 bases from J, with 6 bases between. This CDR3 has 13 residues. Germline CDR1 SGHAT, CDR2 FQDESV (reference sequence). DNA for the CDR3: TGTGCCAGCAGCGAGGGTAGCACAGATACGCAGTATTTT. Its translation: CASSEGSTDTQYF.

This clonotype has a count of ten or more. The chain carries TRBV6-2 or TRBV6-3 and TRBJ2-5; 8 bases are shared with TRBD1. J was trimmed by 5 bases and V by 7 bases; bases with no gene match: 9. CDR3 length: 14 amino acids. From germline, CDR1 is MNHEY and CDR2 SVGEGT. The CDR3 reads CASTPAGGIETQYF. The CDR3 nucleotides are TGTGCCAGCACCCCCGCAGGGGGCATCGAGACCCAGTACTTC.

This clonotype was seen more than once but under ten times. The gene calls are TRBV24-1 and TRBJ1-5; TRBD1 aligns across 11 bases. With V trimmed by 10 bases and J by 5 bases, 6 bases remained unmatched. The germline V gene encodes CDR1 KGHDR and CDR2 SFDVKD. The CDR3 length is 14 residues. The CDR3 DNA is TGTGCCACGGCGGGGACAGGGGGATATCAGCCCCAGCATTTT. Protein product: CATAGTGGYQPQHF.

In this sample, this clonotype turned up many times. The chain uses TRBV9 and TRBJ2-3; D is possibly TRBD1 or TRBD2 (6 bases each). CDR1 SGDLS and CDR2 YYNGEE come from the germline V gene. V lost 3 bases and J lost 0, with 17 bases in between. CDR3 length: 17 residues. CDR3 coding DNA: TGTGCCAGCAGCGACCCGACAGGCGGGACTAGCACAGATACGCAGTATTTT. This sequence encodes CASSDPTGGTSTDTQYF.

In regard to this clonotype: Just one base apart from a much larger clone, this may be a read error. The chain uses TRBV4-1 and TRBJ1-3; a possible D gene is TRBD1 (5 bases). Germline loops: CDR1 MGHRA, CDR2 YSYEKL. The ends were cut back, 1 base at V and 2 bases at J, with 18 bases in the middle. This CDR3 has 18 amino acids. The CDR3 region is CASSQGRQTGGPGNTIYF. CDR3 bases: TGCGCCAGCAGCCAAGGCCGACAGACGGGAGGGCCTGGAAACACCATATATTTT.

This clonotype was counted many times. This sequence joins TRBV27 and TRBJ2-7, with a weak D call TRBD2 (6 bases). Looked up from germline, CDR1 is MNHEY and CDR2 is SMNVEV (reference sequence). V dropped 10 bases and J dropped 0 bases, with 16 bases sitting between them. CDR3 length: 14 amino acids. CDR3 sequence: CAIGRGGSSYEQYF. Here the CDR3 DNA reads TGTGCCATCGGGCGGGGCGGGTCCTCCTACGAGCAGTACTTC.

The rearrangement joins TRBV5-1 to TRBJ1-1; TRBD1 might be the D (5 bases). Germline CDR1 SGHRS, CDR2 YFSETQ. V dropped 5 bases and J dropped 7 bases, with 15 bases sitting between them. CDR3 size: 13 residues. The CDR3, as DNA: TGCGCCAGCAGTTACCAACAGGAGGATGAAGCTTTCTTT. This gives the protein CASSYQQEDEAFF.

This chain joins TRBV30 and TRBJ1-2; D may be TRBD1 (5 bases). Trimming stripped 3 bases from V and 8 bases from J, with 16 bases between. The germline CDR1 and CDR2 sequences are GTSNPN and SVGIG (reference sequence). This CDR3 is built from 13 residues. CDR3 bases: TGTGCCTGGAGCGTTACGCCCCGGGGGGGCTACACCTTC. It codes for CAWSVTPRGGYTF.

This clonotype has a count of ten or more. The chain couples TRBV6-1 to TRBJ1-1; D is perhaps TRBD1 (6 bases). From germline, CDR1 is MNHNS and CDR2 SASEGT. V was shortened by 4 bases and J by 0 bases, with 9 bases between the two germline ends. There are 14 residues in the CDR3. CDR3: CASSARGVNTEAFF. The DNA of the CDR3 is TGTGCCAGCAGTGCCAGGGGCGTGAACACTGAAGCTTTCTTT.